The sequence of this T cell receptor (beta chain) was determined in a study of T cell responses to AZD1222 COVID-19 vaccine. Profiling relied on immunoSEQ multiplex PCR, and the TCRdb table lists in-frame clones only, not all of them. This table holds tens of thousands of clones, approximately 88% found once. Germline V gives CDR1 SGDLS, CDR2 YYNGEE. The V gene end was trimmed by 0 bases and the J gene end by 5 bases; junction bases not matched to a gene: 12. CDR3 length equals 18 residues. Here the sequenced sample was peripheral blood, taken 28 days after the second AZD1222 dose. This chain joins TRBV9 and TRBJ2-1; 9 bases agree with TRBD1. The receptor was derived from an adult who received the AZD1222 COVID-19 vaccine. CDR3 DNA sequence: TGTGCCAGCAGCGTAGATGGTGGCGGGACAGGGAAACACAATGAGCAGTTCTTC. Amino acids: CASSVDGGGTGKHNEQFF. Looking up the rest from reference TRBV9 and TRBJ2-1 gives the full variable domain: DSGVTQTPKHLITATGQRVTLRCSPRSGDLSVYWYQQSLDQGLQFLIQYYNGEERAKGNILERFSAQQFPDLHSELNLSSLELGDSALYFCASSVDGGGTGKHNEQFFGPGTRLTVL.